The present T cell receptor (beta chain) was sequenced within a study of shared clonotypes between healthy human individuals. Overall study findings and caveats: Shared across a few donors were roughly 4.8% of the naive CD4 clonotypes.

Clones were sequenced by immunoSEQ multiplex PCR, and TCRdb holds only the in-frame ones, with some missing. The sample consists of about 2.2 million clones, just over 90% of them appearing once. Germline CDR1 SGDLS, CDR2 YYNGEE. The CDR3 has 13 amino acids. J gave up 6 bases and V 3 bases, and 4 bases lay outside the gene matches. As concerns this clone: Its antigen is still unknown.

CD45RO-negative, CCR7-selected cells formed the naive CD8 fraction, which excluded terminally differentiated effector memory CD45RA+ cells. Those who donated, Caucasian adults without exception, all lived in Nashville, Tennessee. The receptor comes from a man between 18 and 29 years old in good health. Some clones in this sample may be carry-over from other donors' samples. The chain couples TRBV9 to TRBJ2-7, with 9 nucleotides matching TRBD1. Sequences were obtained from naive CD8+ T cells from PBMCs. The CDR3 region is CASSAGTGSEQYF. For the CDR3, the DNA is TGTGCCAGCAGCGCCGGGACAGGGTCCGAGCAGTACTTC.